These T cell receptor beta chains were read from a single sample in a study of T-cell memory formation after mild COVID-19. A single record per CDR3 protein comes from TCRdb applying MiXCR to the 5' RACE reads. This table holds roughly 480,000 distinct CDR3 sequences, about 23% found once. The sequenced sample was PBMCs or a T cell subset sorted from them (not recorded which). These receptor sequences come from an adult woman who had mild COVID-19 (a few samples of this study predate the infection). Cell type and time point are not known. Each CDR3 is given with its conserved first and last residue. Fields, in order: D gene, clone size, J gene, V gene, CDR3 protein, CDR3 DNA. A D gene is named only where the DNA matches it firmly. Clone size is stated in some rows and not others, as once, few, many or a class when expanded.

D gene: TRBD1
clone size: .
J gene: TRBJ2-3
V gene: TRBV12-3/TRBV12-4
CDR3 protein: CASGTGTERYF
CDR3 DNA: TGTGCCAGCGGTACCGGGACAGAACGGTATTTT

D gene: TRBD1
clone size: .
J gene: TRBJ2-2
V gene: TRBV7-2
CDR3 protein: CASRLDRGHTGELFF
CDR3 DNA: TGTGCCAGCAGGCTTGACAGGGGGCATACCGGGGAGCTGTTTTTT

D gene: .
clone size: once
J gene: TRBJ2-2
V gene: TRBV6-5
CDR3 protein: CASLSPGRQDTGELFF
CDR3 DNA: TGTGCCAGCCTATCACCGGGGCGCCAGGACACCGGGGAGCTGTTTTTT

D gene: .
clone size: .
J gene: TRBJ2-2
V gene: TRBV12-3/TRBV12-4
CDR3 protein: CASSPTGANTGELFF
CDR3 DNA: TGTGCCAGCAGTCCCACAGGCGCGAACACCGGGGAGCTGTTTTTT

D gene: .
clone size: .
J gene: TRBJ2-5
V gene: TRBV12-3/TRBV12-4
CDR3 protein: CASSFALLKEETQYF
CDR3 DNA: TGTGCCAGCAGTTTCGCGCTTTTAAAGGAAGAGACCCAGTACTTC

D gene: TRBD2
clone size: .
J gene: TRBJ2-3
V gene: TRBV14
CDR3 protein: CASSQSLLIGGGADTQYF
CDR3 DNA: TGTGCCAGCAGCCAATCTCTCTTAATCGGCGGGGGGGCGGATACGCAGTATTTT

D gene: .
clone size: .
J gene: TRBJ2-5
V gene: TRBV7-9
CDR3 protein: CASSLDRDARRETQYF
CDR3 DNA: TGTGCCAGCAGCTTAGATAGGGACGCGAGGCGAGAGACCCAGTACTTC

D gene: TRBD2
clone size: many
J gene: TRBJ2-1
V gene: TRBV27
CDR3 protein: CASSLGLAGGSNNEQFF
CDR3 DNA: TGTGCCAGCAGTTTGGGGCTAGCGGGAGGGTCGAACAATGAGCAGTTCTTC

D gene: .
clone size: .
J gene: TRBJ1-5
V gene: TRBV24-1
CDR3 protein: CATSEGYSNQPQHF
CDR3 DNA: TGTGCCACCAGTGAGGGATATAGCAATCAGCCCCAGCATTTT

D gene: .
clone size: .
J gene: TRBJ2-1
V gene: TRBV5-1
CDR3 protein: CASSLEGTPSREQFF
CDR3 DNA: TGCGCCAGCAGCTTGGAGGGGACTCCATCAAGGGAGCAGTTCTTC

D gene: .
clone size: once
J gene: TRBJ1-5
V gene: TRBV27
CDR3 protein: CANPGPSNQPQHF
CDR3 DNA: TGTGCCAACCCGGGACCGAGCAATCAGCCCCAGCATTTT

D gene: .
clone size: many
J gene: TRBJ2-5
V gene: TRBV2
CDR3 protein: CASSEWETQYF
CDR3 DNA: TGTGCCAGCAGTGAGTGGGAGACCCAGTACTTC

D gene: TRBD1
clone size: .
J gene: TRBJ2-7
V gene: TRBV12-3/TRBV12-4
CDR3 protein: CASTWDRGAYEQYF
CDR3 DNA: TGTGCCAGCACCTGGGACAGGGGGGCCTACGAGCAGTACTTC

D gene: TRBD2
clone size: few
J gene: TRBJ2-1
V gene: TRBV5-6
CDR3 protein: CASSLFAGRGDEQFF
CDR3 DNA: TGTGCCAGCAGCTTGTTCGCGGGGCGGGGGGATGAGCAGTTCTTC

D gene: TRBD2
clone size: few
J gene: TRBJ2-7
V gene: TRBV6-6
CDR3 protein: CASVGVGGETF
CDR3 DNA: TGTGCCAGCGTGGGCGTTGGGGGGGAAACCTTC

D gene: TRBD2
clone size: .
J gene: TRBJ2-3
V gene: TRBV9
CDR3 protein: CASSVQTSGGAITDTQYF
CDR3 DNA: TGTGCCAGCAGCGTCCAGACTAGCGGGGGGGCAATCACAGATACGCAGTATTTT

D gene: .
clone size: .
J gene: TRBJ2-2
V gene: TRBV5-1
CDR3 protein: CASSLSASVAGELFF
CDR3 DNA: TGCGCCAGCAGCTTAAGTGCCAGCGTGGCCGGGGAGCTGTTTTTT

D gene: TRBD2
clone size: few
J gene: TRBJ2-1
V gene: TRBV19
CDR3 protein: CASRSSAGGYNEQFF
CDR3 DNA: TGTGCCAGTAGGAGTAGCGCGGGAGGATACAATGAGCAGTTCTTC

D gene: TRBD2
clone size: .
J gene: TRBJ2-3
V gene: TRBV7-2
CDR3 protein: CASSRLAGRDTQYF
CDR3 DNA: TGTGCCAGCAGCAGACTAGCGGGAAGGGATACGCAGTATTTT

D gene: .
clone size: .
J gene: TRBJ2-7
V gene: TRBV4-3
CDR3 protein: CASSQDLRRVNGEQYF
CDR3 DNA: TGCGCCAGCAGCCAAGATTTGCGAAGGGTCAATGGCGAGCAGTACTTC

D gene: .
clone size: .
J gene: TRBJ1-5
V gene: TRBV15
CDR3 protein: CATDLGGKGSNQPQHF
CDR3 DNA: TGTGCCACTGATTTAGGGGGAAAGGGTAGCAATCAGCCCCAGCATTTT

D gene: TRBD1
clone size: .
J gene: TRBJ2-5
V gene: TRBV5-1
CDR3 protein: CASSLGQGKTQYF
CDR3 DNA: TGCGCCAGCAGCTTAGGACAGGGAAAGACCCAGTACTTC

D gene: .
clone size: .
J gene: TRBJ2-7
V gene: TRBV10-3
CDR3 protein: CAISEVLIYEQYF
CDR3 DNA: TGTGCCATCAGTGAGGTTCTGATCTACGAGCAGTACTTC

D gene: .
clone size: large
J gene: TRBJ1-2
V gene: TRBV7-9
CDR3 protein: CASSLTGLRDGYTF
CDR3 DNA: TGTGCCAGCAGCCTCACAGGGCTAAGGGATGGCTACACCTTC

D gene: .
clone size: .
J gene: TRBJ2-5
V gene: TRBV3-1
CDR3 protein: CASSRDSGEETQYF
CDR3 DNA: TGTGCCAGCAGCCGGGATAGTGGGGAGGAGACCCAGTACTTC

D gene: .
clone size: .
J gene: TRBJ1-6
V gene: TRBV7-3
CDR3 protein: CASSLTGGTPLHF
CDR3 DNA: TGTGCCAGCAGCTTGACAGGCGGAACACCCCTCCACTTT

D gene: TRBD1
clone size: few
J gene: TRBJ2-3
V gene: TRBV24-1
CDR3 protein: CATSGTGETDTQYF
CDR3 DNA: TGTGCCACCAGTGGGACAGGGGAGACAGATACGCAGTATTTT

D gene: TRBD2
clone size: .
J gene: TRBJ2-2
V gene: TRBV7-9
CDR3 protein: CASSLLAGVFIGELFF
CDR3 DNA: TGTGCCAGCAGCTTGCTAGCGGGAGTTTTCATCGGGGAGCTGTTTTTT

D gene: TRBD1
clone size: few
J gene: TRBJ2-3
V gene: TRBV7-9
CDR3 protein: CASSPTGARTDTQYF
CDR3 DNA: TGTGCCAGCAGCCCGACAGGGGCCCGCACAGATACGCAGTATTTT

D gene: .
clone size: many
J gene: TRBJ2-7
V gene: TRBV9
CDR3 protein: CASSPPPVSYEQYF
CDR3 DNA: TGTGCCAGCAGCCCGCCCCCAGTCTCCTACGAGCAGTACTTC

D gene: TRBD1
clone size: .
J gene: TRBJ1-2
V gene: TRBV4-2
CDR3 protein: CASSQVKGTDYGYTF
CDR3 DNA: TGTGCCAGCAGCCAAGTAAAGGGGACAGACTATGGCTACACCTTC

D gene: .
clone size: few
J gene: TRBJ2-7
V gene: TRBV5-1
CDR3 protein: CASSLRGIIYEQYF
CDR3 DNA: TGCGCCAGCAGCTTGAGGGGAATCATCTACGAGCAGTACTTC

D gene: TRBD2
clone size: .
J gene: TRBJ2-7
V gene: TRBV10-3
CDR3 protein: CAISERTSGPYEQYF
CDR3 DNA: TGTGCCATCAGTGAGAGGACTAGCGGACCCTACGAGCAGTACTTC

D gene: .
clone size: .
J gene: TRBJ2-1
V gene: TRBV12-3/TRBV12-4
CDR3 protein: CASSLGGGSSREQFF
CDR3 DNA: TGTGCCAGCAGTCTCGGGGGCGGGAGCTCCCGTGAGCAGTTCTTC

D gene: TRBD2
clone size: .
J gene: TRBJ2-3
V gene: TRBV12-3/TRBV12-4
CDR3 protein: CASKDSGRTDTQYF
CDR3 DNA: TGTGCCAGCAAGGATAGCGGGCGGACAGATACGCAGTATTTT

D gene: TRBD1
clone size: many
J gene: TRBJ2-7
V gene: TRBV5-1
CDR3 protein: CASSPGTGPYEQYF
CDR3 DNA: TGCGCCAGCAGCCCCGGGACAGGGCCCTACGAGCAGTACTTC

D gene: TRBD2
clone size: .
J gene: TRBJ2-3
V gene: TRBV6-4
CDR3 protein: CASSLMAGRGDTQYF
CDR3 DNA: TGTGCCAGCAGTTTGATGGCGGGGAGGGGAGATACGCAGTATTTT

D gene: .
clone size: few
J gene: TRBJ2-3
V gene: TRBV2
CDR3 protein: CASRSVTQYF
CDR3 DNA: TGTGCCAGCAGGAGCGTTACGCAGTATTTT

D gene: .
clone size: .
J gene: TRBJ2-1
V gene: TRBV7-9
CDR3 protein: CASSLGPSTEQFF
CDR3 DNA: TGTGCCAGCAGCTTAGGACCCAGCACTGAGCAGTTCTTC

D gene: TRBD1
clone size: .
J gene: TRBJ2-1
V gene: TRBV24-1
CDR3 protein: CATSEGTGGYEQFF
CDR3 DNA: TGTGCCACCAGTGAAGGGACAGGGGGCTATGAGCAGTTCTTC

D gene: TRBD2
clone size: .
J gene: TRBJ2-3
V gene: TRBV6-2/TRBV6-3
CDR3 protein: CASSSGRAWDTQYF
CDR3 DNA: TGTGCCAGCAGTAGCGGGAGGGCCTGGGATACGCAGTATTTT

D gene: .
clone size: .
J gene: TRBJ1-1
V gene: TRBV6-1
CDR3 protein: CASIDGSTEAFF
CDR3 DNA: TGTGCCAGCATCGACGGAAGCACTGAAGCTTTCTTT

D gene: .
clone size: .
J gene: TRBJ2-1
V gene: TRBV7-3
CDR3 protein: CASSSPPAGEQFF
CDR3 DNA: TGTGCCAGCAGCTCACCCCCCGCGGGGGAGCAGTTCTTC

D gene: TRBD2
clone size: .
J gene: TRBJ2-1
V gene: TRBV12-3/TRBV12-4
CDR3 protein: CASSWTSGTGNEQFF
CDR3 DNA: TGTGCCAGCAGTTGGACTAGCGGGACAGGGAATGAGCAGTTCTTC

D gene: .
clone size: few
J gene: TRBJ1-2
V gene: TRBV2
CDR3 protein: CASSLDMDGYTF
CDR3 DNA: TGTGCCAGCAGTTTGGACATGGATGGCTACACCTTC

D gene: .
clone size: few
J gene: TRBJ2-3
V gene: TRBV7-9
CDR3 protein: CASSFDGAATDTQYF
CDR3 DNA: TGTGCCAGCAGCTTCGATGGAGCAGCGACAGATACGCAGTATTTT